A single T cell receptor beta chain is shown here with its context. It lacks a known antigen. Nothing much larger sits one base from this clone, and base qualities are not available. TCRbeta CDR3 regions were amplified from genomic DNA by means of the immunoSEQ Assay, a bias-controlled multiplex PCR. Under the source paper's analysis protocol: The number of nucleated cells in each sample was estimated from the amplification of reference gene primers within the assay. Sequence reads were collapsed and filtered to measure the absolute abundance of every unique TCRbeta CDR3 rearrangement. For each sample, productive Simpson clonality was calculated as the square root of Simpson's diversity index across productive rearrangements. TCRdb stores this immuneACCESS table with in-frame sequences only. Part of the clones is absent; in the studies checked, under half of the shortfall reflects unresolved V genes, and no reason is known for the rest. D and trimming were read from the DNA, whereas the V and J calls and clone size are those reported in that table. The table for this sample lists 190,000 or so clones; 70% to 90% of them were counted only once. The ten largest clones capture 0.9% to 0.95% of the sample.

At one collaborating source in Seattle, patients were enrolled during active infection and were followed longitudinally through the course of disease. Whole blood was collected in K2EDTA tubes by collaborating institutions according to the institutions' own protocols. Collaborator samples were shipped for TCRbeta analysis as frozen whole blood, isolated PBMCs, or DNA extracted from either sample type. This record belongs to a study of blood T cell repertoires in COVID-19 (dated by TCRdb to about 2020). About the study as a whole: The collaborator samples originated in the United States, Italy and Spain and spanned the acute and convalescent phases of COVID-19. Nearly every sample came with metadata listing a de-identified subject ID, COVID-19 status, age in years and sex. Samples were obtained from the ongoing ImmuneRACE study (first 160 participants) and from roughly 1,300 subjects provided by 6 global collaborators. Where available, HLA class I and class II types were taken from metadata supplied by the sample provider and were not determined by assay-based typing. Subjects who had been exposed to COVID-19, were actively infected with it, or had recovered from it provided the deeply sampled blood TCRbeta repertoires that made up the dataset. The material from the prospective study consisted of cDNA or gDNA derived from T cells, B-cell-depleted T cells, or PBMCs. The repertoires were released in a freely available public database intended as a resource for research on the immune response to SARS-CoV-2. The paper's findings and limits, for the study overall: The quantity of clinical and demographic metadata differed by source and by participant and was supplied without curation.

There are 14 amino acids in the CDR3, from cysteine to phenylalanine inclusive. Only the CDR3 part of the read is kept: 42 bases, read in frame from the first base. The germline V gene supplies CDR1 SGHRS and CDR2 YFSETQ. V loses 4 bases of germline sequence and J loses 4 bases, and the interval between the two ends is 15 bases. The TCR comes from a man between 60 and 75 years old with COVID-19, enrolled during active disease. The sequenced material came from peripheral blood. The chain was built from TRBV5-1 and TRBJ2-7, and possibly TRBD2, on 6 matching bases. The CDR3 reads CASSDGLKGYEQYF. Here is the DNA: TGCGCCAGCAGCGACGGACTAAAGGGTTACGAGCAGTACTTC.